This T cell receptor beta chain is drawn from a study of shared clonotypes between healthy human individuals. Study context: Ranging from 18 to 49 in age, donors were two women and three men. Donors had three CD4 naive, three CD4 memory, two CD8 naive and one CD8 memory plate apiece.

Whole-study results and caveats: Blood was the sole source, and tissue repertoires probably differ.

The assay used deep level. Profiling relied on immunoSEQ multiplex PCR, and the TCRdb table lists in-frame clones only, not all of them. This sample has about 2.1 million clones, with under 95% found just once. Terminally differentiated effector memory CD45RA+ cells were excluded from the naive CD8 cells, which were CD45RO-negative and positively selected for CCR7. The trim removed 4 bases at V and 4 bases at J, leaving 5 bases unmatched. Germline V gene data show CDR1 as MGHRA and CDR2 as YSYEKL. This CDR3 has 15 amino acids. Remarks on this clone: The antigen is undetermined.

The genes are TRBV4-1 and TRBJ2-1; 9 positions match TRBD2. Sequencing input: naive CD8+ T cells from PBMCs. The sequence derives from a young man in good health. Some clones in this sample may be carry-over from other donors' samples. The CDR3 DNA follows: TGCGCCAGCAGCCCGACTAGCGGACTTTACAATGAGCAGTTCTTC. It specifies CASSPTSGLYNEQFF.